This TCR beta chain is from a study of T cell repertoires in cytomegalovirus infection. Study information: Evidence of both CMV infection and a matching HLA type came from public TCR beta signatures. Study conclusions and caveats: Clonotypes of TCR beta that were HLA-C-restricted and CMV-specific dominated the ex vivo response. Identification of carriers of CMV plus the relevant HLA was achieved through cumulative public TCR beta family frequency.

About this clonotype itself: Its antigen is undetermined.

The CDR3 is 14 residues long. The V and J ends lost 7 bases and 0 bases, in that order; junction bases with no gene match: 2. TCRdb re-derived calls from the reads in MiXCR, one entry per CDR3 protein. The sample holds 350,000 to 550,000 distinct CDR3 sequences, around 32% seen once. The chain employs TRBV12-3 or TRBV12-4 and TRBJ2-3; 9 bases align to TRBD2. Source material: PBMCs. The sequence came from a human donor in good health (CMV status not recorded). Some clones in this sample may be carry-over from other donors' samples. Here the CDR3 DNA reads TGTGCCAGCACTGCGGGGGGGAGCACAGATACGCAGTATTTT. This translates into CASTAGGSTDTQYF.